A selection of T cell receptor beta chains follows, all from one sample in a study of patients and donors after allogeneic stem cell transplantation. One entry per CDR3 protein results from TCRdb running MiXCR on the RT-PCR reads. The data contain hundreds of thousands of distinct CDR3 sequences, around 40% of them singletons. The material sequenced was blood, either unsorted or a sorted T cell fraction (not recorded which). The receptors were gathered from a human donor who was either an allogeneic HSCT recipient or a stem cell or donor lymphocyte infusion donor (not recorded which). It is not recorded whose cells these are; they may come from a transplant donor. Both conserved end residues are trimmed from each CDR3.

V	J	CDR3
TRBV18	TRBJ2-2	ASSSRQAGELF
TRBV7-9	TRBJ1-2	ASSPDYGQEDYGYT
TRBV5-8	TRBJ1-2	ASSRQRSDGYT
TRBV18	TRBJ1-2	ASSPMAYSYGYT
TRBV25-1	TRBJ2-1	ASSELGGHNEQF
TRBV30	TRBJ1-2	AWSVRQGNGYT
TRBV10-3	TRBJ2-3	AISEGDRDADTQY
TRBV27	TRBJ2-1	ASRRGNEQF
TRBV12-3/TRBV12-4	TRBJ1-2	ASTHRTGGVGYGYT
TRBV10-3	TRBJ2-1	AISEKTGGRNEQF
TRBV29-1	TRBJ2-7	SVSTRDRNLDEQY
TRBV29-1	TRBJ2-1	SVEGRGTPRSSYNERF
TRBV25-1	TRBJ2-4	ASSGGFSSDIQY
TRBV5-1	TRBJ1-6	ASSWTGLISPLH
TRBV6-6	TRBJ2-2	ASSFLLADTGELF
TRBV5-1	TRBJ1-5	ASSLGDRAQPQH
TRBV18	TRBJ2-3	ASSPLLTWLAKPLADTQY
TRBV12-3/TRBV12-4	TRBJ2-7	ASSLRQAYEQY
TRBV12-3/TRBV12-4	TRBJ1-2	ASRTGGGYGYT
TRBV27	TRBJ2-7	ASSLYGTATYEQY
TRBV29-1	TRBJ1-1	SVEEGVRTEAF
TRBV25-1	TRBJ1-2	ASSDPQGYGYT
TRBV29-1	TRBJ2-7	SVPGPYEQY
TRBV2	TRBJ1-5	ASSVGQGTQPQH
TRBV7-2	TRBJ2-3	ASSLRARADTQY
TRBV4-2	TRBJ1-1	ASSQAGQGAGAF
TRBV11-2	TRBJ1-1	ASSLNRDRVNTEAF
TRBV5-1	TRBJ1-6	ASSLETQGSSPLH
TRBV21-1	TRBJ1-6	ASSRAGVSPLH
TRBV4-3	TRBJ1-2	ASSQVSRDGYT
TRBV13	TRBJ1-6	ASSPKMRSRNSPLH
TRBV9	TRBJ2-1	ASTRTGGPYNEQF
TRBV7-9	TRBJ1-3	ASSLRESGNTIY
TRBV13	TRBJ1-2	ASSRDELWFTANYGYT
TRBV3-1	TRBJ1-2	ASSQGMDVRYGYT
TRBV4-1	TRBJ2-2	ASSRSGATQNTGELF
TRBV12-3/TRBV12-4	TRBJ1-1	ASSLVEGMNTEAF
TRBV4-1	TRBJ1-5	ASSQADWSGQPQH
TRBV6-2/TRBV6-3	TRBJ2-1	ASSFQPGRLLPYNEQF
TRBV24-1	TRBJ1-5	ATSDLTARGPQH
TRBV4-3	TRBJ1-1	ASSGRAGGIVFENTEAF
TRBV12-3/TRBV12-4	TRBJ1-4	ASSGRQGWEKLF
TRBV5-8	TRBJ1-1	ASSYRDRNTEAF
TRBV28	TRBJ1-5	ASGFPRTGAYSNQPQH
TRBV29-1	TRBJ2-1	SVCPSGGPYNEQF
TRBV12-3/TRBV12-4	TRBJ2-1	ASSFPGNYNEQF
TRBV27	TRBJ2-7	ASSSRRGWEQY
TRBV28	TRBJ2-5	ASSLSQGTETQY
TRBV2	TRBJ1-1	ASRGDRANTEAF
TRBV5-1	TRBJ1-1	ASARRTVNTEAF
TRBV28	TRBJ1-2	ASSFNRGTGYT
TRBV20-1	TRBJ1-5	SATLRWQPKEQPQH
TRBV20-1	TRBJ2-7	SATPESYSYEQY
TRBV5-1	TRBJ2-3	ASSPSGGTDTQY
TRBV13	TRBJ1-4	ASSSRSRTTNEKLF